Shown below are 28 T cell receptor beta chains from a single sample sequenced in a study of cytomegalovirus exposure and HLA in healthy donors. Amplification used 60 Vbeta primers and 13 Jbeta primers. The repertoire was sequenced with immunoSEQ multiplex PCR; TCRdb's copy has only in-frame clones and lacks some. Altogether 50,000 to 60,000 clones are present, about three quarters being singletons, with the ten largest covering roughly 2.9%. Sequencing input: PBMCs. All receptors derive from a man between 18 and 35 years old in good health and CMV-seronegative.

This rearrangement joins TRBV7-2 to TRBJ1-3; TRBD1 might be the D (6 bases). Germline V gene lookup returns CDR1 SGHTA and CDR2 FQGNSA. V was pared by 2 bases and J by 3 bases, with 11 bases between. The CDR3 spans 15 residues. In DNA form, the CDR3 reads TGTGCCAGCAGCTTATCGGGGGGGCTTGGAAACACCATATATTTT. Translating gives CASSLSGGLGNTIYF.

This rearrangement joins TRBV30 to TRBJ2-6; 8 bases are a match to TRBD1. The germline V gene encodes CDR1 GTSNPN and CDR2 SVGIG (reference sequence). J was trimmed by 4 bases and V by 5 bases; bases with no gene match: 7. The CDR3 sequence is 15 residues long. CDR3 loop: CAWSRDRSGANVLTF. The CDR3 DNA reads TGTGCCTGGTCCCGGGACAGGTCAGGGGCCAACGTCCTGACTTTC.

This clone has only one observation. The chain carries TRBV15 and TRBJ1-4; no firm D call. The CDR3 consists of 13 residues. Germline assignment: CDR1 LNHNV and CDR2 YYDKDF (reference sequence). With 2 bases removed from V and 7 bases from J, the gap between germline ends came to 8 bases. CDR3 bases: TGTGCCACCAGCAGATCATCAATTGAAAAACTGTTTTTT. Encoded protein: CATSRSSIEKLFF.

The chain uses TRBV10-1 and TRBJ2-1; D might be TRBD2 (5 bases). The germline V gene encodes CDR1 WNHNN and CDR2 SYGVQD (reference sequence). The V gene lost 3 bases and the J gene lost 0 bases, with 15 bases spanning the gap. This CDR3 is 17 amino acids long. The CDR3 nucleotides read TGCGCCAGCAGTGACATCGGGAATCGGGGCTCCTACAATGAGCAGTTCTTC. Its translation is CASSDIGNRGSYNEQFF.

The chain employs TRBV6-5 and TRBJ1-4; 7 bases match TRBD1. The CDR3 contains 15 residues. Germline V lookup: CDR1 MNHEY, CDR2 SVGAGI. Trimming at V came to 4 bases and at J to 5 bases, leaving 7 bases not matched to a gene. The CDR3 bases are TGTGCCAGCAGTTCCCCGGGACAGTTGAATGAAAAACTGTTTTTT. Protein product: CASSSPGQLNEKLFF.

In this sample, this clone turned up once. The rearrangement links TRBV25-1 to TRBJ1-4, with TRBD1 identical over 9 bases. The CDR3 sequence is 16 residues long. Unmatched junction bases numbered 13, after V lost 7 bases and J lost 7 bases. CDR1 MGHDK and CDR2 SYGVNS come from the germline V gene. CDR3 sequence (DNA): TGTGCCAGCAAAAGGGGGGCCGGGACAGGGATTGAAAAACTGTTTTTT. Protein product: CASKRGAGTGIEKLFF.

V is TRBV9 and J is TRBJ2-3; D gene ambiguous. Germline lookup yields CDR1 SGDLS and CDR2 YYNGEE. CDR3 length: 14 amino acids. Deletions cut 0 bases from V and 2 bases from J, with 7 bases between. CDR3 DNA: TGTGCCAGCAGCGTAGGCGGAGACACAGATACGCAGTATTTT. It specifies CASSVGGDTDTQYF.

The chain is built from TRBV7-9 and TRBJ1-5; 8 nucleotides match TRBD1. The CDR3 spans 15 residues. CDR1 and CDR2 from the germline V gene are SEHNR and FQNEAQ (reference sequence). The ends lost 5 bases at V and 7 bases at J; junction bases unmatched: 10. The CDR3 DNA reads TGTGCCAGCAGCGAGACAGGGGTGGCCGGGCAGCCCCAGCATTTT. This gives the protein CASSETGVAGQPQHF.

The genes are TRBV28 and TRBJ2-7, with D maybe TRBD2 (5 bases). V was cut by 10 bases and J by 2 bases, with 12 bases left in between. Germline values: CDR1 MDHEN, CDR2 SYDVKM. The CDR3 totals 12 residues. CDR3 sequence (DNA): TGTGCCACCAAGACGACTACCTACGAGCAGTACTTC. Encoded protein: CATKTTTYEQYF. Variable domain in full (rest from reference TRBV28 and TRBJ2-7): DVKVTQSSRYLVKRTGEKVFLECVQDMDHENMFWYRQDPGLGLRLIYFSYDVKMKEKGDIPEGYSVSREKKERFSLILESASTNQTSMYLCATKTTTYEQYFGPGTRLTVT.

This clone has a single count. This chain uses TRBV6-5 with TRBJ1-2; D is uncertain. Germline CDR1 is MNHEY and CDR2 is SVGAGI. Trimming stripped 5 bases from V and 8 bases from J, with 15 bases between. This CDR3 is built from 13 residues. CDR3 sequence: CASSLSSLGGYTF. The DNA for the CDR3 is TGTGCCAGCAGTCTGTCCAGCCTCGGGGGCTACACCTTC.

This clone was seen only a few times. CDR3 in amino acids: CASSLTARANLGGYTF. The DNA of the CDR3 is TGTGCCAGCTCACTAACCGCTCGAGCGAATCTGGGTGGCTACACCTTC. The rearrangement uses TRBV18 and TRBJ1-2; no firm D call. Trimming removed 4 bases from V and 7 bases from J, with 22 bases in between. The length of the CDR3 is 16 residues. In germline, CDR1 is KGHSH, CDR2 LQKENI.

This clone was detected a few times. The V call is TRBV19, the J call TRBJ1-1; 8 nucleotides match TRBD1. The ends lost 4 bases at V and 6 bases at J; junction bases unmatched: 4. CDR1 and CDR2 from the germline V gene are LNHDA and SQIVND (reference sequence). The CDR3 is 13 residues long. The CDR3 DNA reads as TGTGCCAGTAGTAACAGGGGGAGGTCTGAAGCTTTCTTT. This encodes CASSNRGRSEAFF. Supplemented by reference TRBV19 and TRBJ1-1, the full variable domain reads DGGITQSPKYLFRKEGQNVTLSCEQNLNHDAMYWYRQDPGQGLRLIYYSQIVNDFQKGDIAEGYSVSREKKESFPLTVTSAQKNPTAFYLCASSNRGRSEAFFGQGTRLTVV.

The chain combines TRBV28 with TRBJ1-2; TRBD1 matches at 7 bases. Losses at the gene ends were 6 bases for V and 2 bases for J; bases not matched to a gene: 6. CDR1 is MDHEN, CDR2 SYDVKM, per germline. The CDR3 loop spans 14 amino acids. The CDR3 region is CASSRDSTNYGYTF. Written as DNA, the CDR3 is TGTGCCAGCAGCCGGGACAGCACGAACTATGGCTACACCTTC.

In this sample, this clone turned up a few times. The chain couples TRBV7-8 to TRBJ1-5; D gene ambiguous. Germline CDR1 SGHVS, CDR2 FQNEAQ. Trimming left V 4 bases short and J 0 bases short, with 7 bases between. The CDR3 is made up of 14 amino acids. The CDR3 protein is CASSSGSSNQPQHF. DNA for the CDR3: TGTGCCAGCAGCTCCGGTTCTAGCAATCAGCCCCAGCATTTT.

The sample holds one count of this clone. CDR3 DNA sequence: TGTGCCTGGAGAGACAGAGAAAATTCACCCCTCCACTTT. Translating gives CAWRDRENSPLHF. The J gene is TRBJ1-6, the V gene TRBV30, with D tentatively TRBD1 (5 bases). The CDR3 loop spans 13 amino acids. The V gene lost 3 bases and the J gene lost 7 bases, with 10 bases spanning the gap. Germline loops: CDR1 GTSNPN, CDR2 SVGIG (reference sequence). Full variable domain (remainder filled in from reference TRBV30 and TRBJ1-6): SQTIHQWPATLVQPVGSPLSLECTVEGTSNPNLYWYRQAAGRGLQLLFYSVGIGQISSEVPQNLSASRPQDRQFILSSKKLLLSDSGFYLCAWRDRENSPLHFGNGTRLTVT.

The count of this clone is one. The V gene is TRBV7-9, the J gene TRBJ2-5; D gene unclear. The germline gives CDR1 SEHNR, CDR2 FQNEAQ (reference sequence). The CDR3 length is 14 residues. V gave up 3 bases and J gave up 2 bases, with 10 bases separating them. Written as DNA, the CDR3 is TGTGCCAGCAGCTTTCGGTCGGGTCAAGAGACCCAGTACTTC. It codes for CASSFRSGQETQYF. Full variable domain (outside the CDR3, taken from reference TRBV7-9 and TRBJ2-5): DTGVSQNPRHKITKRGQNVTFRCDPISEHNRLYWYRQTLGQGPEFLTYFQNEAQLEKSRLLSDRFSAERPKGSFSTLEIQRTEQGDSAMYLCASSFRSGQETQYFGPGTRLLVL.

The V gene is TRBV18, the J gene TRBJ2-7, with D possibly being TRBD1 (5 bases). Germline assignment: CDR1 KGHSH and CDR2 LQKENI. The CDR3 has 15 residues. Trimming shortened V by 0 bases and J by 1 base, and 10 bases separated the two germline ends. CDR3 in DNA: TGTGCCAGCTCACCACCGGCAGGGCAATCCTACGAGCAGTACTTC. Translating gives CASSPPAGQSYEQYF. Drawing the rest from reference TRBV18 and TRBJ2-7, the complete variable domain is NAGVMQNPRHLVRRRGQEARLRCSPMKGHSHVYWYRQLPEEGLKFMVYLQKENIIDESGMPKERFSAEFPKEGPSILRIQQVVRGDSAAYFCASSPPAGQSYEQYFGPGTRLTVT.

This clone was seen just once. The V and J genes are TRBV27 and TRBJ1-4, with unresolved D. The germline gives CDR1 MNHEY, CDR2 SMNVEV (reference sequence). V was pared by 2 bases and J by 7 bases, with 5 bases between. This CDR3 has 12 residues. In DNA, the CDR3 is TGTGCCAGCAGTTTAACCGGTGAAAAACTGTTTTTT. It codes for CASSLTGEKLFF.

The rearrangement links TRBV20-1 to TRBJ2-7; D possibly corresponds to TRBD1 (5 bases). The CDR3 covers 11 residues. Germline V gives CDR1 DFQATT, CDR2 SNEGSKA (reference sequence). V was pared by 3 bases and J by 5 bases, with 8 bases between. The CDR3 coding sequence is TGCAGTGCTAGGACAGCCCACGAGCAGTACTTC. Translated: CSARTAHEQYF.

The CDR3 sequence is CASSYVLGHTEAFF. The DNA for the CDR3 is TGTGCCAGCAGTTACGTGCTGGGGCACACTGAAGCTTTCTTT. The V call is TRBV6-5, the J call TRBJ1-1, with D maybe TRBD1 (5 bases). The germline CDR1 and CDR2 sequences are MNHEY and SVGAGI. Trimming left V 2 bases short and J 3 bases short, with 10 bases between. The CDR3 totals 14 residues.

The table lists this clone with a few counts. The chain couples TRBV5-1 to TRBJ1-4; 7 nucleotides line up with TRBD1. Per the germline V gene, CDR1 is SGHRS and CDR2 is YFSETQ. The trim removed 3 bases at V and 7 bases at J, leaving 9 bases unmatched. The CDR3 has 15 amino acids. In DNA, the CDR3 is TGCGCCAGCAGCTCACAGAGGGGGCCGTCTGAAAAACTGTTTTTT. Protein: CASSSQRGPSEKLFF.

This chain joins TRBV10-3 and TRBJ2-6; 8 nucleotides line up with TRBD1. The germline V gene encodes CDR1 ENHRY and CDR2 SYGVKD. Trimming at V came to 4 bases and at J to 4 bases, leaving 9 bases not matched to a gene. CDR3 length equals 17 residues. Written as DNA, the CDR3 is TGTGCCATCAGTGGACAGGGGACCCCGGGGGGGGCCAACGTCCTGACTTTC. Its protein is CAISGQGTPGGANVLTF.

The CDR3: CASSPSGGGYTF. The CDR3, as DNA: TGTGCCAGCAGCCCCTCAGGGGGTGGCTACACCTTC. The V call is TRBV6-5, the J call TRBJ1-2; 7 nucleotides line up with TRBD1. The CDR3 is made up of 12 amino acids. Germline V lookup: CDR1 MNHEY, CDR2 SVGAGI. V was clipped by 6 bases and J by 7 bases; unmatched bases: 5.

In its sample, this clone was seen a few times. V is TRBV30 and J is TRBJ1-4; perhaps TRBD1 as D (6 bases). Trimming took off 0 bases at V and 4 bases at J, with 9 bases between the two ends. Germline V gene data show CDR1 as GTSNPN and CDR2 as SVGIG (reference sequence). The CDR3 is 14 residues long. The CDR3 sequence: CAWSVQGLNEKLFF. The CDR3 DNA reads TGTGCCTGGAGTGTACAGGGTCTTAATGAAAAACTGTTTTTT.

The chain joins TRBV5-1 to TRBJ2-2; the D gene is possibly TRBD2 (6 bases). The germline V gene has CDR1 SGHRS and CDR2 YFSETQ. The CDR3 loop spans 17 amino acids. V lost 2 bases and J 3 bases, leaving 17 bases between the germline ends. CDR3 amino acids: CASSFGLLAADTGELFF. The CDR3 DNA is TGCGCCAGCAGCTTTGGTTTACTAGCCGCAGACACCGGGGAGCTGTTTTTT.

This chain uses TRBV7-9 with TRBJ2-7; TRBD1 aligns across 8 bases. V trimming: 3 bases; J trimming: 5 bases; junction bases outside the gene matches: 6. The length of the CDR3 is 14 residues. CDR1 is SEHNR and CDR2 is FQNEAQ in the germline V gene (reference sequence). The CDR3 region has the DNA TGTGCCAGCAGCTTCCATGACAGGGGAAACGAGCAGTACTTC. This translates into CASSFHDRGNEQYF.

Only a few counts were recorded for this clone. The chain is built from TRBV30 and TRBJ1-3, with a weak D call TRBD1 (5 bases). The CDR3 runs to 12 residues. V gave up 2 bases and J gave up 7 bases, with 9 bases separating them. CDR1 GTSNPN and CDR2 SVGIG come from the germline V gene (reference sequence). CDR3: CAWSPGENTIYF. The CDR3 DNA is TGTGCCTGGAGTCCGGGGGAGAACACCATATATTTT.

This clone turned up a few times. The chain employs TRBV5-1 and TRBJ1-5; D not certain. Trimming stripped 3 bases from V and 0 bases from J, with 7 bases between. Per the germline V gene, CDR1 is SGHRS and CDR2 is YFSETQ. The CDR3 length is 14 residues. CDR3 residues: CASSSGASNQPQHF. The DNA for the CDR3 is TGCGCCAGCAGCTCGGGTGCTAGCAATCAGCCCCAGCATTTT.